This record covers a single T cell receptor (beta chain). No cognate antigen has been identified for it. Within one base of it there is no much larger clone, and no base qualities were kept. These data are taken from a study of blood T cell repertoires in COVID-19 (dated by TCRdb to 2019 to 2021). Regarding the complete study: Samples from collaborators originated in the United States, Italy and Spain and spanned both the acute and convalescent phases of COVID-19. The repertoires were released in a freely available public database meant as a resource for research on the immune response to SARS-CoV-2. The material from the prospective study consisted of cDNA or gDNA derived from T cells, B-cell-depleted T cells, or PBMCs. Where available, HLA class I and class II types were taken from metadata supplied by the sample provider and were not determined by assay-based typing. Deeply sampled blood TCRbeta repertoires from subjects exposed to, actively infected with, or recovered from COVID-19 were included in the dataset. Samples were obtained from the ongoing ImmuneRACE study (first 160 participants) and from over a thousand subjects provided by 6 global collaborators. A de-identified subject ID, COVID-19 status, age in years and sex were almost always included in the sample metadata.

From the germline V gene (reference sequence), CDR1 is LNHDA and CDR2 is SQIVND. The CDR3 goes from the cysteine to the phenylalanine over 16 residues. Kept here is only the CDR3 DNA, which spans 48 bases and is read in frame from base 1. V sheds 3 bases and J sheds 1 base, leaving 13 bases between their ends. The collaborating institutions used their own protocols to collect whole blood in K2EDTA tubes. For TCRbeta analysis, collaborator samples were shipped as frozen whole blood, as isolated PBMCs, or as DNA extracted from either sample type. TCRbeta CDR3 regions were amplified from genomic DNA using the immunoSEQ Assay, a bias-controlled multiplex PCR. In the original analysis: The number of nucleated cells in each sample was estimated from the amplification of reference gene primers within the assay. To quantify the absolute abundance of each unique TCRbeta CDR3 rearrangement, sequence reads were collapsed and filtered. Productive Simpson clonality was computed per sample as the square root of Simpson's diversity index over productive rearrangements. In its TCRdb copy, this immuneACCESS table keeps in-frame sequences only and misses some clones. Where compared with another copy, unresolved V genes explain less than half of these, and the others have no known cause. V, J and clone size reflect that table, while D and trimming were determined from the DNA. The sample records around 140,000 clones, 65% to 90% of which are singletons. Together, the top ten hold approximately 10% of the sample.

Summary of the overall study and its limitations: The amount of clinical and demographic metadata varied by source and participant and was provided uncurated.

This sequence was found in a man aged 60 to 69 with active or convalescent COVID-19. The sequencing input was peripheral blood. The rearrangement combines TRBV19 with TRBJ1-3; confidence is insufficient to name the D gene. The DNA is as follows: TGTGCCAGTAGTATGGGAGGGTTCAGATCTGGAAACACCATATATTTT. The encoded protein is CASSMGGFRSGNTIYF.